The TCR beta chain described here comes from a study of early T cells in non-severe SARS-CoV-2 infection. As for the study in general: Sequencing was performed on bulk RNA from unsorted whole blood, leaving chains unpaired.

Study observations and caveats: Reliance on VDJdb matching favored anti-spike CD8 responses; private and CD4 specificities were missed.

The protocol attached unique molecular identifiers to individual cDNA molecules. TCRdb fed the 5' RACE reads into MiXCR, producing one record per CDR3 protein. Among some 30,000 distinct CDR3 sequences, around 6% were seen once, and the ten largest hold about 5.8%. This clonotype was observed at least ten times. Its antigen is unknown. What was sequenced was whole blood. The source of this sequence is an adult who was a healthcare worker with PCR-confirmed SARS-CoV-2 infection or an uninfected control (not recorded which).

The CDR3 loop reads CASSVGGDTQYF. CDR3 DNA sequence: TGTGCCAGCAGCGTCGGGGGAGATACGCAGTATTTT. This chain links TRBV9 with TRBJ2-3, with D perhaps matching TRBD2 (6 bases). This CDR3 is 12 amino acids long. V lost 2 bases and J 5 bases, leaving 6 bases between the germline ends. Germline loops: CDR1 SGDLS, CDR2 YYNGEE.